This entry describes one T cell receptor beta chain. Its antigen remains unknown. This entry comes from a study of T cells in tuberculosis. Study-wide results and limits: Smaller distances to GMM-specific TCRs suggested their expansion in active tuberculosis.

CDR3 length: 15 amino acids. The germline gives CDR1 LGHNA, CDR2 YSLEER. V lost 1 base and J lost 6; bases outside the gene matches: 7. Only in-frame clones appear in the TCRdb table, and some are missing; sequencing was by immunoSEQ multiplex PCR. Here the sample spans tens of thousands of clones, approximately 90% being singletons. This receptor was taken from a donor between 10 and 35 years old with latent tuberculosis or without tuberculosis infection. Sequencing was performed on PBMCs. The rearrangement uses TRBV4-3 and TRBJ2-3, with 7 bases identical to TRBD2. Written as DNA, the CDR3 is TGCGCCAGCAGCCAAGTAGCTAGCGGAGGGGATACGCAGTATTTT. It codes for CASSQVASGGDTQYF.